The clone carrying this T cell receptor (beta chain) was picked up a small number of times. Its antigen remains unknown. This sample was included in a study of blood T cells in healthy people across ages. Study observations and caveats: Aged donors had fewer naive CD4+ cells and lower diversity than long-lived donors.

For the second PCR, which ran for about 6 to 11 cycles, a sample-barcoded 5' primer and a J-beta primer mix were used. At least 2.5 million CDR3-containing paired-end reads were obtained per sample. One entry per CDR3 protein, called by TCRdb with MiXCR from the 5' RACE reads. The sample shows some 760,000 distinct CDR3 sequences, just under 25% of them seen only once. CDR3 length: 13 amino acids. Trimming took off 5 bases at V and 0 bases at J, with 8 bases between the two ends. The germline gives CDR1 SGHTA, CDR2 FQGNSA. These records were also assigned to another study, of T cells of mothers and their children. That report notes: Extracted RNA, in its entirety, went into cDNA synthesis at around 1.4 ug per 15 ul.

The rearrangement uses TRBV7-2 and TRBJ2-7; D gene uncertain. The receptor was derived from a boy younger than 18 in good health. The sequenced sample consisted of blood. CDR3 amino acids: CASSLNPSYEQYF. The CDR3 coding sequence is TGTGCCAGCAGCCTTAATCCCTCCTACGAGCAGTACTTC.